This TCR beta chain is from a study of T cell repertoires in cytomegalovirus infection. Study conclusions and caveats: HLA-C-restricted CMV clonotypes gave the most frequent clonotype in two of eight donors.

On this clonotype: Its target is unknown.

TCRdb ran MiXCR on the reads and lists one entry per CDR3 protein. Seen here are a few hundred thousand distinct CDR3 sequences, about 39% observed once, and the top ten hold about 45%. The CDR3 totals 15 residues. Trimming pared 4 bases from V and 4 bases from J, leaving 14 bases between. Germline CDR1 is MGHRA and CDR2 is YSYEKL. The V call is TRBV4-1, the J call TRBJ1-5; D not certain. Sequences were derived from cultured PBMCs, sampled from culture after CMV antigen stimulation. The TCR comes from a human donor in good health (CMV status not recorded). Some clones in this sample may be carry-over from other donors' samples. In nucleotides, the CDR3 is TGCGCCAGCAGCCCAGAAGGACGGAGAAATCAGCCCCAGCATTTT. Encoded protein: CASSPEGRRNQPQHF.